The rows below give T cell receptor beta chains drawn from one sample of a study of response to subunit inactivated influenza vaccine. TCRdb reprocessed the RT-PCR reads with MiXCR, giving one entry per CDR3 protein. The sample has more than 550,000 distinct CDR3 sequences, 11% seen once. The data were also submitted as part of a second study, on T cells expressing NK-cell markers.

The input for sequencing was PBMCs from blood, taken on the day of vaccination. These receptors were taken from a man in his fifties or sixties who received an inactivated influenza vaccine. CDR3s include the opening cysteine and the closing phenylalanine or tryptophan. Each record gives: D gene, V gene, clone size, J gene, CDR3 protein, CDR3 DNA. D genes are given only for firm matches. Size is omitted from some rows. Given values are once, few, many or a class for expanded clones.

d_call: -; v_call: TRBV12-3/TRBV12-4; clone_size: few; j_call: TRBJ2-4; cdr3_aa: CASSLGDLNIQYF; cdr3_nt: TGTGCCAGCAGTTTAGGGGACTTAAACATTCAGTACTTC
d_call: TRBD2; v_call: TRBV12-3/TRBV12-4; clone_size: many; j_call: TRBJ2-7; cdr3_aa: CASSLASGGSYEQYF; cdr3_nt: TGTGCCAGCAGTTTAGCTAGCGGGGGATCCTACGAGCAGTACTTC
d_call: -; v_call: TRBV28; clone_size: many; j_call: TRBJ1-2; cdr3_aa: CASSLHPGRYGYTF; cdr3_nt: TGTGCCAGCAGTTTACATCCAGGGCGGTATGGCTACACCTTC
d_call: -; v_call: TRBV7-6; clone_size: -; j_call: TRBJ2-3; cdr3_aa: CASSLARGFTDTQYF; cdr3_nt: TGTGCCAGCAGCTTAGCGAGAGGCTTCACAGATACGCAGTATTTT
d_call: -; v_call: TRBV29-1; clone_size: many; j_call: TRBJ2-3; cdr3_aa: CSVTAGASTDTQYF; cdr3_nt: TGCAGCGTTACAGCGGGTGCTAGCACAGATACGCAGTATTTT
d_call: -; v_call: TRBV7-2; clone_size: -; j_call: TRBJ2-3; cdr3_aa: CASSVTGYTDTQYF; cdr3_nt: TGTGCCAGCAGCGTTACCGGGTACACAGATACGCAGTATTTT
d_call: TRBD2; v_call: TRBV5-1; clone_size: many; j_call: TRBJ2-2; cdr3_aa: CASSGTSGRTGELFF; cdr3_nt: TGCGCCAGCAGCGGGACTAGCGGGAGGACCGGGGAGCTGTTTTTT
d_call: TRBD2; v_call: TRBV28; clone_size: -; j_call: TRBJ2-2; cdr3_aa: CASRSFKRGARGELFF; cdr3_nt: TGTGCCAGCAGAAGCTTTAAGCGGGGGGCTCGTGGGGAGCTGTTTTTT
d_call: TRBD1; v_call: TRBV18; clone_size: few; j_call: TRBJ2-1; cdr3_aa: CASSGTGGGNEQFF; cdr3_nt: TGTGCCAGCTCCGGGACAGGGGGCGGAAATGAGCAGTTCTTC
d_call: TRBD2; v_call: TRBV15; clone_size: -; j_call: TRBJ2-1; cdr3_aa: CATKIAGSYNEQFF; cdr3_nt: TGTGCCACCAAAATAGCGGGGTCCTACAATGAGCAGTTCTTC
d_call: -; v_call: TRBV20-1; clone_size: -; j_call: TRBJ1-2; cdr3_aa: CSASSGRGYGYTF; cdr3_nt: TGCAGTGCTAGTTCCGGGAGGGGCTATGGCTACACCTTC
d_call: -; v_call: TRBV5-6; clone_size: few; j_call: TRBJ2-1; cdr3_aa: CASSLGLANSLEQFF; cdr3_nt: TGTGCCAGCAGCTTGGGGCTAGCGAACTCTCTGGAGCAGTTCTTC
d_call: -; v_call: TRBV4-2; clone_size: once; j_call: TRBJ2-4; cdr3_aa: CASSQDLRTDINIQYF; cdr3_nt: TGTGCCAGCAGCCAAGATCTTAGGACAGATATAAACATTCAGTACTTC
d_call: -; v_call: TRBV10-2; clone_size: few; j_call: TRBJ1-5; cdr3_aa: CASTPNYNQPQHF; cdr3_nt: TGCGCCAGCACCCCGAACTACAATCAGCCCCAGCATTTT
d_call: TRBD1; v_call: TRBV6-2/TRBV6-3; clone_size: few; j_call: TRBJ1-5; cdr3_aa: CASSYILQQGGNQPQHF; cdr3_nt: TGTGCCAGCAGTTATATTCTACAACAGGGGGGCAATCAGCCCCAGCATTTT
d_call: TRBD1; v_call: TRBV29-1; clone_size: few; j_call: TRBJ2-7; cdr3_aa: CSVRQGASYEQYF; cdr3_nt: TGCAGCGTCCGACAGGGTGCCTCCTACGAGCAGTACTTC
d_call: -; v_call: TRBV5-5; clone_size: few; j_call: TRBJ2-1; cdr3_aa: CASSLRGIFYNEQFF; cdr3_nt: TGTGCCAGCAGCTTGAGGGGGATTTTTTACAATGAGCAGTTCTTC
d_call: -; v_call: TRBV19; clone_size: -; j_call: TRBJ2-7; cdr3_aa: CASSIKGGYEQYF; cdr3_nt: TGTGCCAGTAGTATTAAAGGGGGCTACGAGCAGTACTTC
d_call: -; v_call: TRBV14; clone_size: few; j_call: TRBJ2-7; cdr3_aa: CASSPRGMIHEQYF; cdr3_nt: TGTGCCAGCAGCCCAAGGGGGATGATCCACGAGCAGTACTTC
d_call: TRBD1; v_call: TRBV28; clone_size: many; j_call: TRBJ2-7; cdr3_aa: CASSSGTGPYEQYF; cdr3_nt: TGTGCCAGCAGTTCTGGGACAGGTCCATACGAGCAGTACTTC
d_call: -; v_call: TRBV9; clone_size: few; j_call: TRBJ2-7; cdr3_aa: CASSGEAGYEQYF; cdr3_nt: TGTGCCAGCAGCGGCGAGGCGGGGTACGAGCAGTACTTC
d_call: TRBD1; v_call: TRBV12-3/TRBV12-4; clone_size: many; j_call: TRBJ2-1; cdr3_aa: CASSERTGSNQQFF; cdr3_nt: TGTGCCAGCAGTGAAAGGACAGGGAGTAATCAGCAGTTCTTC
d_call: -; v_call: TRBV29-1; clone_size: -; j_call: TRBJ2-1; cdr3_aa: CSLGDFLNEQFF; cdr3_nt: TGCAGCCTAGGGGACTTTCTCAATGAGCAGTTCTTC
d_call: -; v_call: TRBV7-2; clone_size: -; j_call: TRBJ2-1; cdr3_aa: CASSLEGTLYNEQFF; cdr3_nt: TGTGCCAGCAGCTTAGAAGGGACCCTATACAATGAGCAGTTCTTC
d_call: -; v_call: TRBV7-2; clone_size: few; j_call: TRBJ1-2; cdr3_aa: CASSLGGEGSYGYTF; cdr3_nt: TGTGCCAGCAGCTTAGGGGGAGAGGGCTCCTATGGCTACACCTTC
d_call: TRBD2; v_call: TRBV6-1; clone_size: many; j_call: TRBJ2-7; cdr3_aa: CASRTSGRPSYEQYF; cdr3_nt: TGTGCCAGCAGGACTAGCGGGAGGCCCTCCTACGAGCAGTACTTC
d_call: -; v_call: TRBV5-1; clone_size: few; j_call: TRBJ2-7; cdr3_aa: CASSLLTADYEQYF; cdr3_nt: TGCGCCAGCAGCTTGCTAACAGCAGACTACGAGCAGTACTTC
d_call: -; v_call: TRBV28; clone_size: -; j_call: TRBJ2-7; cdr3_aa: CASSRAFYEQYF; cdr3_nt: TGTGCCAGCAGTCGGGCCTTCTACGAGCAGTACTTC
d_call: -; v_call: TRBV6-5; clone_size: -; j_call: TRBJ1-3; cdr3_aa: CASSSRQQSSGNTIYF; cdr3_nt: TGTGCCAGCAGTTCACGACAGCAGAGCTCTGGAAACACCATATATTTT
d_call: TRBD1; v_call: TRBV3-1; clone_size: many; j_call: TRBJ2-1; cdr3_aa: CASSPQTGGLYNEQFF; cdr3_nt: TGTGCCAGCAGCCCGCAAACAGGGGGGCTCTACAATGAGCAGTTCTTC
d_call: -; v_call: TRBV19; clone_size: -; j_call: TRBJ2-5; cdr3_aa: CASSIGLGGRETQYF; cdr3_nt: TGTGCCAGTAGTATAGGCCTCGGGGGCCGGGAGACCCAGTACTTC
d_call: TRBD1; v_call: TRBV27; clone_size: few; j_call: TRBJ1-2; cdr3_aa: CASSLLVGQGASYGYTF; cdr3_nt: TGTGCCAGCAGTTTATTGGTAGGACAGGGGGCCTCCTATGGCTACACCTTC
d_call: TRBD1; v_call: TRBV4-3; clone_size: -; j_call: TRBJ1-4; cdr3_aa: CASSPTWTGGEKLFF; cdr3_nt: TGCGCCAGCAGCCCCACCTGGACAGGGGGTGAAAAACTGTTTTTT
d_call: -; v_call: TRBV7-5; clone_size: -; j_call: TRBJ2-7; cdr3_aa: CISVSEVSSLGVIADEQYF; cdr3_nt: -
d_call: TRBD2; v_call: TRBV9; clone_size: many; j_call: TRBJ2-7; cdr3_aa: CASSVVAGATFHEQYF; cdr3_nt: TGTGCCAGCAGCGTAGTAGCGGGAGCCACCTTTCATGAGCAGTACTTC
d_call: -; v_call: TRBV12-3/TRBV12-4; clone_size: many; j_call: TRBJ2-7; cdr3_aa: CASSPLLYEQYF; cdr3_nt: TGTGCCAGCAGTCCCCTCCTCTACGAGCAGTACTTC
d_call: -; v_call: TRBV20-1; clone_size: few; j_call: TRBJ1-1; cdr3_aa: CSARTDSSTEAFF; cdr3_nt: TGCAGTGCTAGGACCGACAGTAGCACTGAAGCTTTCTTT
d_call: TRBD2; v_call: TRBV11-2; clone_size: -; j_call: TRBJ2-3; cdr3_aa: CASSPSSGGRASTDTQYF; cdr3_nt: TGTGCCAGCAGCCCATCTAGCGGGGGCCGTGCTAGCACAGATACGCAGTATTTT
d_call: -; v_call: TRBV2; clone_size: -; j_call: TRBJ2-5; cdr3_aa: CASRIRAGPETQYF; cdr3_nt: TGTGCCAGCAGAATCCGAGCGGGTCCAGAGACCCAGTACTTC
d_call: TRBD2; v_call: TRBV3-1; clone_size: many; j_call: TRBJ2-2; cdr3_aa: CASSHSGRVGELFF; cdr3_nt: TGTGCCAGCAGCCATAGCGGGAGGGTCGGGGAGCTGTTTTTT
d_call: -; v_call: TRBV24-1; clone_size: few; j_call: TRBJ2-5; cdr3_aa: CATSDGPTDQETQYF; cdr3_nt: TGTGCCACCAGTGATGGTCCGACAGACCAAGAGACCCAGTACTTC
d_call: -; v_call: TRBV12-3/TRBV12-4; clone_size: many; j_call: TRBJ1-1; cdr3_aa: CASSKEGVITEAFF; cdr3_nt: TGTGCCAGCAGTAAAGAGGGGGTAATAACTGAAGCTTTCTTT
d_call: -; v_call: TRBV6-2/TRBV6-3; clone_size: -; j_call: TRBJ2-7; cdr3_aa: CASSYSFYEQYF; cdr3_nt: TGTGCCAGCAGTTACTCGTTCTACGAGCAGTACTTC
d_call: -; v_call: TRBV25-1; clone_size: few; j_call: TRBJ2-2; cdr3_aa: CASRGRRELFF; cdr3_nt: TGTGCCAGCAGAGGACGGCGGGAGCTGTTTTTT